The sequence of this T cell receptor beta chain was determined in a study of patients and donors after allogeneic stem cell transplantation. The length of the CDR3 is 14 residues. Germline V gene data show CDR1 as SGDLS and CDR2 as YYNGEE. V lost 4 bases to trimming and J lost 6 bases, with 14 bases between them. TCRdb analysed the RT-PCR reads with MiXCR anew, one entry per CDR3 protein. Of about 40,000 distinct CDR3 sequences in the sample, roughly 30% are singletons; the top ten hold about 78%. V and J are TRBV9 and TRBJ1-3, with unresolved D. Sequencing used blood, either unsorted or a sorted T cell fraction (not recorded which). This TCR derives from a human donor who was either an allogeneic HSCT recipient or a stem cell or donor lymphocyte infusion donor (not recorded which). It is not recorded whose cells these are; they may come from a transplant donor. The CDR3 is CASSLDPRENTIYF. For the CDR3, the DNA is TGTGCCAGCAGCCTAGATCCGCGAGAAAACACCATATATTTT.